The 15 T cell receptor beta chains below come from one sample, sequenced in a study of cytotoxic CD8 clonotypes in ibrutinib-treated CLL. TCRdb's copy holds only in-frame clones and misses some; the assay was immunoSEQ multiplex PCR. The table includes 65,000 to 80,000 clones, approximately 87% detected once. The specimen comprised PBMCs, sampled after 24 months of ibrutinib treatment. These receptors all stem from a human donor with chronic lymphocytic leukemia.

The chain recombines TRBV9 with TRBJ2-7, with TRBD1 matching 11 bases. The CDR3 is made up of 14 amino acids. V was pared by 3 bases and J by 7 bases, with 6 bases of the junction left unmatched. Germline loops: CDR1 SGDLS, CDR2 YYNGEE. CDR3 in DNA: TGTGCCAGCAGCGAGCAAGGGACAGGGGGGGAGCAGTACTTC. Its translation: CASSEQGTGGEQYF.

V and J are TRBV30 and TRBJ2-7, with 12 bases lining up with TRBD1. This CDR3 has 14 amino acids. In germline, CDR1 is GTSNPN, CDR2 SVGIG (reference sequence). V dropped 2 bases and J dropped 6; count of bases not matched to a gene: 5. CDR3 in DNA: TGTGCCTGGAGTTCGGGACAGGGGGCTGTCGAGCAGTACTTC. It is translated as CAWSSGQGAVEQYF.

This chain links TRBV2 with TRBJ2-1; unclear D gene. The CDR3 totals 10 residues. CDR1 is SNHLY and CDR2 is FYNNEI in the germline V gene. Trimming shortened V by 4 bases and J by 8 bases, and 3 bases separated the two germline ends. The CDR3 loop is CASSVDEQFF. The DNA for the CDR3 is TGTGCCAGCAGTGTAGATGAGCAGTTCTTC. Variable domain in full (rest from reference TRBV2 and TRBJ2-1): EPEVTQTPSHQVTQMGQEVILRCVPISNHLYFYWYRQILGQKVEFLVSFYNNEISEKSEIFDDQFSVERPDGSNFTLKIRSTKLEDSAMYFCASSVDEQFFGPGTRLTVL.

This chain joins TRBV10-3 and TRBJ2-5; TRBD1 aligns across 7 bases. From germline, CDR1 is ENHRY and CDR2 SYGVKD. This CDR3 is built from 14 residues. Unmatched junction bases numbered 5, after V lost 6 bases and J lost 1 base. CDR3 nucleotides: TGTGCCATCAGCCTACGGGACAGCCAAGAGACCCAGTACTTC. This gives the protein CAISLRDSQETQYF.

The chain combines TRBV5-1 with TRBJ2-2, with D maybe TRBD2 (6 bases). CDR3 size: 17 residues. The V end was cut by 0 bases, the J end by 6 bases, with 18 bases between. Germline lookup yields CDR1 SGHRS and CDR2 YFSETQ. The CDR3 loop reads CASSLAGLQSGAGELFF. The DNA of the CDR3 is TGCGCCAGCAGCTTGGCCGGGCTACAGTCGGGAGCCGGGGAGCTGTTTTTT.

The chain uses TRBV7-9 and TRBJ1-3; 7 bases fit TRBD1. Germline-derived CDR1 and CDR2 are SEHNR and FQNEAQ (reference sequence). V gave up 1 base and J gave up 0 bases; unmatched junction bases: 6. CDR3 length equals 17 residues. The CDR3 region is CASSLEGGTASGNTIYF. Here the CDR3 DNA reads TGTGCCAGCAGCTTAGAGGGCGGGACAGCCTCTGGAAACACCATATATTTT.

About this clone itself: The same CDR3 can be traced to other DNA sequences in this sample. The chain combines TRBV5-1 with TRBJ1-3; D is undetermined. CDR1 is SGHRS and CDR2 is YFSETQ in the germline V gene. The V and J ends lost 1 base and 0 bases respectively, with 5 bases between them. CDR3 length: 14 residues. As DNA, the CDR3 is TGCGCCAGCAGCTTGTCCGGCTCTGGAAACACCATATATTTT. Its translation: CASSLSGSGNTIYF.

The chain couples TRBV9 to TRBJ2-7; 7 nucleotides align to TRBD1. Germline trimming cut 0 bases from V and 0 bases from J; bases unmatched to any gene: 3. Germline CDR1 is SGDLS and CDR2 is YYNGEE. The CDR3 contains 15 residues. The CDR3 DNA reads as TGTGCCAGCAGCGTAGGACAGGGACACTCCTACGAGCAGTACTTC. Its protein product is CASSVGQGHSYEQYF.

The chain is built from TRBV5-1 and TRBJ2-3; no reliable D call. The V end lost 3 bases, the J end lost 4 bases, and 15 bases lay between the germline ends. The CDR3 contains 15 residues. Germline V lookup: CDR1 SGHRS, CDR2 YFSETQ. The CDR3 coding sequence is TGCGCCAGCAGCTCGCTCGCCGGCAGTCCAGATACGCAGTATTTT. Protein product: CASSSLAGSPDTQYF.

V is TRBV7-3 and J is TRBJ2-1; tentatively, D is TRBD1 or TRBD2 (5 bases each). Trimming cost V 6 bases and J 7 bases, with 13 bases left between them. There are 13 residues in the CDR3. Germline V gene sequence: CDR1 SGHTA, CDR2 FQGTGA. CDR3 sequence reads: CASSLGESNEQFF. Here the CDR3 DNA reads TGTGCCAGCAGTTTGGGGGAGTCGAATGAGCAGTTCTTC.

V gene TRBV5-6 combines with J gene TRBJ1-6; the D is unclear. Germline CDR1 SGHDT, CDR2 YYEEEE. V lost 0 bases and J lost 7, with 5 bases in between. The CDR3 extends over 13 amino acids. CDR3 protein: CASSLVSNSPLHF. CDR3 sequence (DNA): TGTGCCAGCAGCTTGGTTTCGAATTCACCCCTCCACTTT.

J is TRBJ2-7 and V is TRBV10-3; D call uncertain. With 6 bases removed from V and 2 bases from J, the gap between germline ends came to 17 bases. CDR3 length equals 15 residues. Germline CDR1 and CDR2: ENHRY and SYGVKD. The CDR3: CAIRERHQLTYEQYF. The CDR3 coding sequence is TGTGCCATCAGGGAGAGACACCAGCTAACCTACGAGCAGTACTTC.

V gene TRBV2 combines with J gene TRBJ2-7, with D unclear. V lost 1 base and J lost 6, with 13 bases in between. The germline V gene encodes CDR1 SNHLY and CDR2 FYNNEI. The CDR3 runs 14 residues. The CDR3 nucleotides read TGTGCCAGCAGTGAAGACAGCCAAGGGATCGAGCAGTACTTC. Protein: CASSEDSQGIEQYF.

The chain is built from TRBV5-5 and TRBJ1-3; D remains unclear. This CDR3 region has 14 residues. CDR1 and CDR2 from the germline V gene are SGHKS and YYEKEE (reference sequence). V shed 2 bases and J shed 0 bases, with 6 bases lying between them. The CDR3 loop is CASSLGNSGNTIYF. The CDR3 DNA sequence: TGTGCCAGCAGCTTAGGGAACTCTGGAAACACCATATATTTT.

This clone has only a few counts. The chain links TRBV6-1 to TRBJ2-3; D uncertain. In germline, CDR1 is MNHNS, CDR2 SASEGT. The V end lost 6 bases, the J end lost 2 bases, and 18 bases lay between the germline ends. The length of the CDR3 is 16 residues. The CDR3 here is CASRETMGFYTDTQYF. The CDR3 DNA reads TGTGCCAGCAGGGAAACGATGGGCTTTTACACAGATACGCAGTATTTT.